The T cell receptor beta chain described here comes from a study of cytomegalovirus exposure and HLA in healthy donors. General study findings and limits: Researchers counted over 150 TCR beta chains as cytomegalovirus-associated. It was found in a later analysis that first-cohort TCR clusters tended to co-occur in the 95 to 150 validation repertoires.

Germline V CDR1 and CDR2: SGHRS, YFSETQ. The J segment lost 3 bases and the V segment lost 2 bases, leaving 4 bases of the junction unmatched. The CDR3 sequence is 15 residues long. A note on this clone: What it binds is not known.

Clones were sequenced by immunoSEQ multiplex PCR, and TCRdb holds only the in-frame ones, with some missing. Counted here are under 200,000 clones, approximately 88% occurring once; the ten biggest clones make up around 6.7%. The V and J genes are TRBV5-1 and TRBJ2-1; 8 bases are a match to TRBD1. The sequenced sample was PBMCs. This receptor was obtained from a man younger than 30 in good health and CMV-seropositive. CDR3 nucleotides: TGCGCCAGCAGCTTAAACAGGGGGGACTACAATGAGCAGTTCTTC. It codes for CASSLNRGDYNEQFF.